This TCR beta chain derives from a study of early T cells in non-severe SARS-CoV-2 infection. Unique molecular identifiers were affixed to single, distinct cDNA molecules. TCRdb re-called the 5' RACE reads with MiXCR, one entry per CDR3 protein. The repertoire holds tens of thousands of distinct CDR3 sequences, with over 10% as singletons. Regarding the study as a whole: Sequences matched to VDJdb favored anti-spike CD8 responses, while private and CD4 specificities were missed.

This clonotype was detected ten times or more. Its antigen is as yet unknown. Per germline, CDR1 LNHNV and CDR2 YYDKDF (reference sequence). The V end was cut by 0 bases, the J end by 3 bases, with 11 bases between. This CDR3 is built from 15 residues. The sequence came from an adult who was a healthcare worker with PCR-confirmed SARS-CoV-2 infection or an uninfected control (not recorded which). Material: whole blood. V and J are TRBV15 and TRBJ2-5; D gene uncertain. The CDR3 DNA is TGTGCCACCAGCAGAGATACCACCCGGAAAGAGACCCAGTACTTC. Protein product: CATSRDTTRKETQYF.